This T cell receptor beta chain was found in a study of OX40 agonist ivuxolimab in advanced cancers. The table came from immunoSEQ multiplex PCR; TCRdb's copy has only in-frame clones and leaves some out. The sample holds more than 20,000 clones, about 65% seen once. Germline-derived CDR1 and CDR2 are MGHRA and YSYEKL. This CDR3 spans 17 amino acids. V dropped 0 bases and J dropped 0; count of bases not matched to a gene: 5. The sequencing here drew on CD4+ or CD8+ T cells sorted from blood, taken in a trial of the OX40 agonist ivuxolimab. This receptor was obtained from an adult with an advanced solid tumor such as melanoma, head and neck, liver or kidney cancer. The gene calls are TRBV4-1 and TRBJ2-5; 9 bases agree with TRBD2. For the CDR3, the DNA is TGCGCCAGCAGCCAAGATTGGGGCGGGGGGGACCAAGAGACCCAGTACTTC. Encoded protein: CASSQDWGGGDQETQYF.